The present entry profiles one T cell receptor beta chain with its context. This clone was seen only a few times. No cognate antigen has been identified for it. No quality values exist for individual bases; no much larger clone is one base distant. From the germline V gene, CDR1 is MDHEN and CDR2 is SYDVKM. Compared with germline, V lacks 7 bases and J lacks 2 bases; bases without a gene match: 14. Taken from cysteine to phenylalanine, the CDR3 has 16 residues. This entry keeps only the CDR3 DNA: 48 bases, framed from base 1. The entry originates in a study of metastatic and nonmetastatic thyroid tumors (dated by TCRdb to 2020 to 2022). About the full investigation: Repertoires were compared across peripheral blood and tumor or nodule tissue samples from malignant and benign thyroid patients. The paper as a whole reports these results and caveats: TCR beta diversity was reported as significantly higher in malignant tumors than in benign nodules, in both blood and tumor samples.

Before undergoing thyroid surgery, none of the patients had been given any kind of treatment. Using T-cell receptor beta sequencing, the researchers looked back retrospectively at clinical samples from patients, gathered between about 2011 and 2018. Receptor libraries were prepared by PCR. The instrument was an Illumina HiSeq 4000. High-throughput sequencing was used to profile the TCR beta-chain CDR3 region of each patient. The study's processing was this. CDR3 differences across clinicopathological groups were used to build a classifier for discriminating distant-metastatic papillary thyroid cancer patients. The Shannon index was used to measure repertoire diversity, and the Morisita-Horn index was used to measure how similar tumor and blood repertoires were. Using fastp trimming at Q25 and MiXCR clonotype assembly, TCRdb reanalyzed the public sequencing data and kept in-frame beta chains. TCRdb assigned the V and J calls; the authors' analysis was not used. The table for this sample lists about 21,000 clones; 35% to 40% of them were counted only once. The top ten hold roughly 24% of the sample.

Specimen: tumor tissue. This clonotype originated in a female donor with papillary thyroid cancer or a benign thyroid nodule (not recorded which). Some clones in this sample may be carry-over from other donors' samples. The sequence is built from TRBV28 and TRBJ2-7; the junction holds 7 bases that match TRBD1. The sequence in DNA is TGTGCCAGCAATCCTCCCCAGGGGACAGCGACCTACGAGCAGTACTTC. This codes for CASNPPQGTATYEQYF.